The 17 T cell receptor beta chains below come from one sample, sequenced in a study of T-cell reconstitution after alpha-beta-depleted transplantation in children. Preparing the TCRbeta library involved the use of unique molecular identifiers. In TCRdb, the PCR reads were re-called with MiXCR into one record per CDR3 protein. This table has about 370,000 distinct CDR3 sequences, roughly 20% appearing once. The sample consisted of PBMCs from the stem cell graft donor, taken from the stem cell graft. These TCRs come from a human donor who donated a stem cell graft to a child with acute myeloid leukemia.

V usage is TRBV7-9 and J usage is TRBJ1-1, with 12 bases lining up with TRBD1. The germline CDR1 and CDR2 sequences are SEHNR and FQNEAQ (reference sequence). The CDR3 is 13 amino acids. V lost 5 bases to trimming and J lost 11 bases; unmatched junction nucleotides: 6. CDR3 nucleotide sequence: TGTGCCAGCAGCCCGGGACAGGGGGCCGGGGCTTTCTTT. As protein: CASSPGQGAGAFF.

The chain couples TRBV27 to TRBJ2-7; no definite D call. V was shortened by 1 base and J by 0 bases, with 13 bases between the two germline ends. CDR1 is MNHEY, CDR2 SMNVEV, per germline (reference sequence). The CDR3 is 16 residues long. CDR3 sequence: CASSLFPGGYSYEQYF. CDR3 bases: TGTGCCAGCAGTTTATTTCCAGGCGGCTACTCCTACGAGCAGTACTTC.

This clonotype was seen more than once but under ten times. The chain has TRBV6-4 and TRBJ2-6; D is ambiguous. This CDR3 is built from 16 residues. V lost 3 bases to trimming and J lost 1 base, with 10 bases between them. The germline CDR1 and CDR2 sequences are MRHNA and SNTAGT. The CDR3 is CASSESGQSGANVLTF. The CDR3 region has the DNA TGTGCCAGCAGTGAGTCTGGTCAGTCTGGGGCCAACGTCCTGACTTTC.

The chain combines TRBV4-2 with TRBJ2-5; TRBD2 matches at 8 bases. V shed 0 bases, J shed 7 bases, and the junction held 10 bases outside the gene matches. This CDR3 is built from 16 residues. The germline CDR1 and CDR2 sequences are LGHNA and YNFKEQ. The CDR3 DNA reads TGTGCCAGCAGCCAAGATCTGAGCGGGAGAGGGGTGACCCAGTACTTC. This gives the protein CASSQDLSGRGVTQYF.

V and J are TRBV4-3 and TRBJ2-1; 8 bases fit TRBD2. Germline assignment: CDR1 LGHNA and CDR2 YSLEER. The V segment lost 0 bases and the J segment 9 bases; nucleotides outside the gene matches: 4. The CDR3 length is 14 residues. The CDR3 DNA reads TGCGCCAGCAGCCAAGAACGGGAGGGGGGTGAGCAGTTCTTC. It encodes CASSQEREGGEQFF.

Ten or more counts support this clonotype. The chain couples TRBV6-5 to TRBJ2-2; 8 bases are shared with TRBD2. The CDR3 contains 15 residues. Germline values: CDR1 MNHEY, CDR2 SVGAGI. The trim removed 4 bases at V and 1 base at J, leaving 2 bases unmatched. The CDR3: CASSFGTRNTGELFF. In nucleotides, the CDR3 is TGTGCCAGCAGTTTCGGGACTAGGAACACCGGGGAGCTGTTTTTT.

This clonotype has just a few counts. The chain has TRBV7-9 and TRBJ2-5, with 7 bases matching TRBD2. The length of the CDR3 is 14 residues. Looked up from germline, CDR1 is SEHNR and CDR2 is FQNEAQ (reference sequence). V lost 2 bases and J lost 5; bases outside the gene matches: 5. CDR3 in amino acids: CASSLRGSWETQYF. Written as DNA, the CDR3 is TGTGCCAGCAGCTTACGCGGGAGTTGGGAGACCCAGTACTTC.

This clonotype has ten or more counts. This chain joins TRBV29-1 and TRBJ2-1; D gene ambiguous. CDR1 is SQVTM and CDR2 is ANQGSEA in the germline V gene. The length of the CDR3 is 10 residues. V was trimmed by 8 bases and J by 7 bases, leaving 9 bases between them. The CDR3 region has the DNA TGCAGCACAATGACTAATGAGCAGTTCTTC. Translated: CSTMTNEQFF.

The chain carries TRBV4-1 and TRBJ2-1; TRBD2 agrees at 7 bases. The CDR3 is 18 residues long. J lost 3 bases, V lost 0 bases, and 11 bases had no gene match. Germline V gene lookup returns CDR1 MGHRA and CDR2 YSYEKL. In nucleotides, the CDR3 is TGCGCCAGCAGCCAAGAGTTTTCGCGGGGGACCTTCTACAATGAGCAGTTCTTC. It specifies CASSQEFSRGTFYNEQFF.

This clonotype appeared a few times. V gene TRBV27 combines with J gene TRBJ2-1; unclear D gene. The CDR3 extends over 13 amino acids. The germline V gene encodes CDR1 MNHEY and CDR2 SMNVEV (reference sequence). Trimming took off 2 bases at V and 5 bases at J, with 7 bases between the two ends. The CDR3 here is CASSLIRDNEQFF. In DNA, the CDR3 is TGTGCCAGCAGTTTAATCCGGGACAATGAGCAGTTCTTC.

This clonotype has just a few counts. The chain links TRBV7-9 to TRBJ2-7; D is ambiguous. CDR1 and CDR2 (germline): SEHNR, FQNEAQ (reference sequence). This CDR3 region has 15 residues. Trimming removed 1 base at V and 2 bases at J, with 12 bases between. CDR3 in DNA: TGTGCCAGCAGCTTAGATCTAACTACAACCTACGAGCAGTACTTC. Residues: CASSLDLTTTYEQYF.

This rearrangement joins TRBV7-9 to TRBJ2-3; D is possibly TRBD2 (5 bases). The germline V gene encodes CDR1 SEHNR and CDR2 FQNEAQ (reference sequence). The CDR3 totals 12 residues. Trimming took off 6 bases at V and 7 bases at J, with 11 bases between the two ends. The CDR3 nucleotides read TGTGCCAGCAGGGCTCCCGGGAATACGCAGTATTTT. Translated: CASRAPGNTQYF.

In this sample, this clonotype turned up many times. The chain joins TRBV28 to TRBJ2-1; D might be TRBD2 (5 bases). The length of the CDR3 is 13 residues. CDR1 is MDHEN and CDR2 is SYDVKM in the germline V gene. V lost 5 bases and J lost 6, with 11 bases in between. The CDR3 nucleotides read TGTGCCAGCAGTACTAGTAGCCTCAATGAGCAGTTCTTC. Translating gives CASSTSSLNEQFF.

In regard to this clonotype: This may come from a read error, since a much larger clone is one base off. Likely a read error: the CDR3 ends without its conserved phenylalanine or tryptophan. The V gene is TRBV25-1, the J gene TRBJ1-2; possible D gene TRBD1, 6 bases. Germline values: CDR1 MGHDK, CDR2 SYGVNS. This CDR3 spans 13 amino acids. V shed 2 bases and J shed 5 bases, with 9 bases lying between them. The CDR3, as DNA: TGTGCCAGCAGTGAAGTCAGGGGTTATGGCTACACCTAC. Encoded protein: CASSEVRGYGYTY.

The table lists this clonotype with many counts. The rearrangement joins TRBV20-1 to TRBJ2-3, with 7 bases fitting TRBD2. This CDR3 region has 15 residues. V was pared by 5 bases and J by 0 bases, with 8 bases of the junction left unmatched. Germline assignment: CDR1 DFQATT and CDR2 SNEGSKA (reference sequence). The CDR3 reads CSARSSGTSTDTQYF. The CDR3 DNA reads TGCAGTGCTCGATCTAGCGGTACTAGCACAGATACGCAGTATTTT.

This clonotype was seen a handful of times. V gene TRBV6-1 combines with J gene TRBJ2-7; a possible D gene is TRBD2 (6 bases). This CDR3 comprises 13 residues. Trimming pared 4 bases from V and 3 bases from J, leaving 10 bases between. Germline V gene data show CDR1 as MNHNS and CDR2 as SASEGT. The CDR3: CASSVAAGYEQYF. The CDR3 bases are TGTGCCAGCAGTGTAGCGGCCGGCTACGAGCAGTACTTC.

This clonotype was found a few times. The chain carries TRBV5-1 and TRBJ2-2; 7 bases are shared with TRBD1. The ends lost 0 bases at V and 1 base at J; junction bases unmatched: 3. Germline V gene lookup returns CDR1 SGHRS and CDR2 YFSETQ. The CDR3 sequence is 16 residues long. The chain's CDR3 is CASSLGGQMNTGELFF. CDR3 nucleotide sequence: TGCGCCAGCAGCTTGGGGGGACAGATGAACACCGGGGAGCTGTTTTTT.